This T cell receptor beta chain was obtained from a study of blood T cell repertoires in COVID-19. Overall study: Samples of COVID-19 (acute and convalescent) were obtained from the United States, Italy and Spain. The cDNA or gDNA used as material had been derived from T cells, B-cell-depleted T cells, or PBMCs.

Trimming took 5 bases from V and 6 from J, leaving 9 bases between them. Germline values: CDR1 KGHSH, CDR2 LQKENI. The CDR3 runs to 12 residues. Libraries were prepared by immunoSEQ multiplex PCR; TCRdb keeps only in-frame clonotypes and omits some of them. The sample has about 100,000 clones; roughly 89% are singletons. The rearrangement links TRBV18 to TRBJ2-3, with D perhaps TRBD2 (5 bases). Source material: peripheral blood. The origin of this receptor is a man in his sixties or seventies with acute or convalescent COVID-19. CDR3 sequence (DNA): TGTGCCAGCTCAAACGCGGGTGATACGCAGTATTTT. Its translation is CASSNAGDTQYF.